This T cell receptor (beta chain) was sequenced in a study of T cell responses to AZD1222 COVID-19 vaccine. Findings and limits, study-wide: The donor cohort was predominantly white British with a female majority, and clonal diversity may have been underestimated.

Germline V lookup: CDR1 LNHDA, CDR2 SQIVND (reference sequence). Trimming removed 3 bases at V and 6 bases at J, with 11 bases between. CDR3 length: 13 amino acids. The table came from immunoSEQ multiplex PCR; TCRdb's copy has only in-frame clones and leaves some out. The sample has about 170,000 clones, approximately 93% seen once. A word on this clone: The antigen remains undetermined.

The source is an adult in good health. The chain joins TRBV19 to TRBJ1-2; D is possibly TRBD1 (5 bases). Sequenced material: peripheral blood, taken on day 0 of AZD1222 vaccination. The CDR3 coding sequence is TGTGCCAGTAGTATTGGGCAGGGTAATGGCTACACCTTC. Its translation is CASSIGQGNGYTF. Together with reference TRBV19 and TRBJ1-2, the CDR3 gives the full variable domain: DGGITQSPKYLFRKEGQNVTLSCEQNLNHDAMYWYRQDPGQGLRLIYYSQIVNDFQKGDIAEGYSVSREKKESFPLTVTSAQKNPTAFYLCASSIGQGNGYTFGSGTRLTVV.